A single sample gave rise to the 32 T cell receptor beta chains below, sequenced in a study of blood T cell repertoires in COVID-19. Using immunoSEQ multiplex PCR, the repertoire was profiled, and TCRdb retains in-frame clones only, with some absent. Counted here are about 64,000 clones, 85% to 90% occurring once; the ten biggest clones make up 3.2%. The specimen sequenced was peripheral blood. The receptors originated from a man aged 50 or older with active COVID-19.

The chain joins TRBV7-9 to TRBJ2-7, with TRBD2 matching 11 bases. Trimming cost V 5 bases and J 7 bases; bases outside gene matches: 4. CDR1 and CDR2 (germline): SEHNR, FQNEAQ (reference sequence). This CDR3 is 13 amino acids long. This chain's CDR3 is CASSDGLAGEQYF. CDR3 DNA: TGTGCCAGCAGCGACGGACTAGCGGGTGAGCAGTACTTC. The variable domain in full, with the rest retrieved from reference TRBV7-9 and TRBJ2-7, is DTGVSQNPRHKITKRGQNVTFRCDPISEHNRLYWYRQTLGQGPEFLTYFQNEAQLEKSRLLSDRFSAERPKGSFSTLEIQRTEQGDSAMYLCASSDGLAGEQYFGPGTRLTVT.

This clone was observed a few times. The CDR3 nucleotides read TGCGCCAGCAGCTTGGATCGGGGGGCAGGGGAAAAACTGTTTTTT. It encodes CASSLDRGAGEKLFF. The chain recombines TRBV5-1 with TRBJ1-4; D is perhaps TRBD1 (6 bases). Between the trimmed V and J ends, which lost 0 bases and 8 bases, there was a span of 14 bases. Germline CDR1 is SGHRS and CDR2 is YFSETQ. The CDR3 is 15 amino acids.

The V call is TRBV9, the J call TRBJ1-2; D is perhaps TRBD1 (6 bases). This CDR3 contains 14 residues. Germline V CDR1 and CDR2: SGDLS, YYNGEE. Deletions cut 3 bases from V and 3 bases from J, with 12 bases between. In nucleotides, the CDR3 is TGTGCCAGCAGCGCGACAGGTCTCGACTATGGCTACACCTTC. Translating gives CASSATGLDYGYTF.

This clone was counted between two and nine times. The chain recombines TRBV10-1 with TRBJ2-7, with TRBD2 as a possible D gene (5 bases). CDR3 length: 16 residues. Between the trimmed V and J ends, which lost 3 bases and 4 bases, there was a span of 19 bases. CDR1 and CDR2 (germline): WNHNN, SYGVQD (reference sequence). This CDR3 is CASSDSYWRATYEQYF. The CDR3 DNA follows: TGCGCCAGCAGTGACTCCTACTGGCGGGCCACTTACGAGCAGTACTTC.

The CDR3 loop reads CASRRGRNQPQHF. CDR3 coding DNA: TGTGCCAGTAGAAGGGGTCGCAATCAGCCCCAGCATTTT. The chain employs TRBV19 and TRBJ1-5, with D maybe TRBD1 (5 bases). This CDR3 spans 13 amino acids. V was trimmed by 6 bases and J by 2 bases, leaving 8 bases between them. Germline assignment: CDR1 LNHDA and CDR2 SQIVND (reference sequence).

This clone is a singleton in its sample. This chain links TRBV30 with TRBJ1-5, with 9 bases fitting TRBD1. Germline-derived CDR1 and CDR2 are GTSNPN and SVGIG (reference sequence). V lost 3 bases to trimming and J lost 4 bases; unmatched junction nucleotides: 10. The CDR3 spans 16 residues. The CDR3: CAWSPRDRASNQPQHF. The CDR3 DNA reads as TGTGCCTGGAGCCCTCGGGACAGGGCGTCGAATCAGCCCCAGCATTTT. Full variable domain (rest looked up from reference TRBV30 and TRBJ1-5): SQTIHQWPATLVQPVGSPLSLECTVEGTSNPNLYWYRQAAGRGLQLLFYSVGIGQISSEVPQNLSASRPQDRQFILSSKKLLLSDSGFYLCAWSPRDRASNQPQHFGDGTRLSIL.

The rearrangement uses TRBV7-8 and TRBJ2-7; TRBD1 matches 7 bases. Trimming at V came to 1 base and at J to 2 bases, leaving 5 bases not matched to a gene. The CDR3 length is 15 residues. Germline loops: CDR1 SGHVS, CDR2 FQNEAQ. This CDR3 is CASSLEGASTYEQYF. As DNA, the CDR3 is TGTGCCAGCAGCTTAGAGGGGGCCAGTACCTACGAGCAGTACTTC.

This clone appeared a single time. This sequence joins TRBV5-5 and TRBJ1-5, with 9 bases fitting TRBD1. V lost 2 bases to trimming and J lost 5 bases; unmatched junction nucleotides: 2. Per the germline V gene, CDR1 is SGHKS and CDR2 is YYEKEE (reference sequence). The CDR3 is made up of 14 amino acids. The CDR3 bases are TGTGCCAGCAGCTTTCGGACAGGGGATCAGCCCCAGCATTTT. Its protein is CASSFRTGDQPQHF.

The chain employs TRBV7-9 and TRBJ2-7; D perhaps matches TRBD1 (6 bases). V lost 1 base to trimming and J lost 5 bases, with 18 bases between them. The CDR3 loop spans 16 amino acids. Germline lookup yields CDR1 SEHNR and CDR2 FQNEAQ (reference sequence). The CDR3 DNA sequence: TGTGCCAGCAGCTTAGTGGGGGCTGGGCCCTGGAACGAGCAGTACTTC. Translating it yields CASSLVGAGPWNEQYF.

The chain links TRBV7-2 to TRBJ1-5; D is uncertain. Germline-derived CDR1 and CDR2 are SGHTA and FQGNSA. The CDR3 totals 14 residues. V was shortened by 5 bases and J by 4 bases, with 12 bases between the two germline ends. CDR3 bases: TGTGCCAGCAGCCCCCGGACGGGGAATCAGCCCCAGCATTTT. It encodes CASSPRTGNQPQHF. The entire variable domain, with the rest obtained from reference TRBV7-2 and TRBJ1-5, is as follows: GAGVSQSPSNKVTEKGKDVELRCDPISGHTALYWYRQSLGQGLEFLIYFQGNSAPDKSGLPSDRFSAERTGGSVSTLTIQRTQQEDSAVYLCASSPRTGNQPQHFGDGTRLSIL.

The CDR3 nucleotides read TGTGCCAGCAGTTTTGACAGCGGGGGGGCACAGTTCTTC. This translates into CASSFDSGGAQFF. The J gene is TRBJ2-1, the V gene TRBV12-3 or TRBV12-4, with 10 positions matching TRBD2. Losses at the gene ends were 3 bases for V and 13 bases for J; bases not matched to a gene: 6. The CDR3 loop spans 13 amino acids.

The chain joins TRBV7-2 to TRBJ2-7, with TRBD1 matching 8 bases. The CDR3 covers 14 residues. J gave up 6 bases and V 3 bases, and 7 bases lay outside the gene matches. CDR1 is SGHTA and CDR2 is FQGNSA in the germline V gene. The CDR3 DNA reads as TGTGCCAGCAGCTTCTGGACAGGGCTCCGCGAGCAGTACTTC. It translates to CASSFWTGLREQYF. Combining the CDR3 with reference TRBV7-2 and TRBJ2-7 gives the whole variable domain GAGVSQSPSNKVTEKGKDVELRCDPISGHTALYWYRQSLGQGLEFLIYFQGNSAPDKSGLPSDRFSAERTGGSVSTLTIQRTQQEDSAVYLCASSFWTGLREQYFGPGTRLTVT.

The J gene is TRBJ2-1, the V gene TRBV11-3; D is uncertain. This CDR3 is 11 amino acids long. V was trimmed by 5 bases and J by 5 bases, leaving 4 bases between them. From germline, CDR1 is SGHNT and CDR2 YENEEA. CDR3 amino acids: CASSRDNEQFF. The DNA of the CDR3 is TGTGCCAGCAGCCGGGACAATGAGCAGTTCTTC.

This rearrangement joins TRBV5-6 to TRBJ1-2; a possible D gene is TRBD1 (5 bases). The CDR3 length is 15 residues. Germline assignment: CDR1 SGHDT and CDR2 YYEEEE. Deletions cut 0 bases from V and 1 base from J, with 10 bases between. In DNA form, the CDR3 reads TGTGCCAGCAGCTTGGGACAGCTCTTTAACTATGGCTACACCTTC. Translating gives CASSLGQLFNYGYTF.

The gene calls are TRBV6-5 and TRBJ2-7; 7 bases match TRBD1. The CDR3 sequence is 15 residues long. Germline assignment: CDR1 MNHEY and CDR2 SVGAGI. V lost 5 bases, J lost 2 bases, and 9 bases stayed unmatched. The CDR3 coding sequence is TGTGCCAGCAGTATACACCGGGACAGTCCCTACGAGCAGTACTTC. As protein: CASSIHRDSPYEQYF.

This clone was counted between two and nine times. The V call is TRBV3-1 (or the pseudogene TRBV3-2), the J call TRBJ2-7, with D possibly matching TRBD2 (6 bases). In germline, CDR1 is LGHDT, CDR2 YNNKEL (reference sequence). The V and J ends lost 4 bases and 2 bases respectively, with 12 bases between them. The CDR3 runs 14 residues. CDR3 DNA sequence: TGTGCCAGCAGCCCAGCGGGCGGAACCTACGAGCAGTACTTC. It codes for CASSPAGGTYEQYF.

A remark on this clone: At one end the junction does not follow the germline gene, possibly because of a read error. This rearrangement joins TRBV29-1 to TRBJ1-2, with a possible D match to TRBD1 (5 bases). Germline values: CDR1 SQVTM, CDR2 ANQGSEA. The CDR3 is 11 amino acids. The CDR3 nucleotides read TGCAGCGTTAAAGACAGCTATGGCTACACCTTC. Its translation is CSVKDSYGYTF. Full variable domain (missing parts from reference TRBV29-1 and TRBJ1-2): SAVISQKPSRDICQRGTSLTIQCQVDSQVTMMFWYRQQPGQSLTLIATANQGSEATYESGFVIDKFPISRPNLTFSTLTVSNMSPEDSSIYLCSVKDSYGYTFGSGTRLTVV.

CDR3 sequence (DNA): TGTGCCAGCAGTTCCCCATTAGCGGGAGGACGGGAGACCCAGTACTTC. It specifies CASSSPLAGGRETQYF. The chain combines TRBV27 with TRBJ2-5, with 10 bases identical to TRBD2. The CDR3 sequence is 16 residues long. The trim removed 4 bases at V and 5 bases at J, leaving 10 bases unmatched. Germline V gene data show CDR1 as MNHEY and CDR2 as SMNVEV (reference sequence).

This clone showed up just once. The CDR3: CASSLQGYGGYTF. The DNA of the CDR3 is TGTGCCAGCAGCTTACAGGGTTATGGAGGCTACACCTTC. The chain is built from TRBV7-2 and TRBJ1-2; D is perhaps TRBD1 (5 bases). The length of the CDR3 is 13 residues. V was pared by 2 bases and J by 8 bases, with 12 bases between. Germline CDR1 and CDR2: SGHTA and FQGNSA.

The chain links TRBV7-3 to TRBJ2-5; TRBD2 matches 7 bases. The CDR3 length is 15 residues. V was pared by 2 bases and J by 3 bases, with 6 bases of the junction left unmatched. Germline loops: CDR1 SGHTA, CDR2 FQGTGA. The CDR3 loop reads CASSLASGGEETQYF. In nucleotides, the CDR3 is TGTGCCAGCAGCTTAGCTAGCGGCGGTGAAGAGACCCAGTACTTC.

The CDR3 region is CASSSGQNYGYTF. In DNA form, the CDR3 reads TGTGCCAGCAGCTCGGGACAGAACTATGGCTACACCTTC. This rearrangement joins TRBV11-2 to TRBJ1-2; 7 bases align to TRBD1. This CDR3 is built from 13 residues. The V gene's germline CDR1 is SGHAT and CDR2 FQNNGV. V lost 4 bases and J lost 2; bases outside the gene matches: 1.

The rearrangement uses TRBV13 and TRBJ1-3; TRBD1 is a possible D gene (6 bases). V lost 5 bases to trimming and J lost 4 bases, with 12 bases between them. The V gene's germline CDR1 is PRHDT and CDR2 FYEKMQ (reference sequence). CDR3 size: 14 residues. CDR3 sequence (DNA): TGTGCCAGCAGCCTTGCAGGGGACGGAAACACCATATATTTT. This encodes CASSLAGDGNTIYF. Full variable domain (outside the CDR3, taken from reference TRBV13 and TRBJ1-3): AAGVIQSPRHLIKEKRETATLKCYPIPRHDTVYWYQQGPGQDPQFLISFYEKMQSDKGSIPDRFSAQQFSDYHSELNMSSLELGDSALYFCASSLAGDGNTIYFGEGSWLTVV.

V and J are TRBV4-2 and TRBJ2-1; 8 bases agree with TRBD2. Germline lookup yields CDR1 LGHNA and CDR2 YNFKEQ. V lost 2 bases, J lost 8 bases, and 11 bases stayed unmatched. The CDR3 consists of 16 residues. Here the CDR3 reads CASSQTASAGGDEQFF. As DNA, the CDR3 is TGTGCCAGCAGCCAAACGGCCTCTGCGGGGGGCGATGAGCAGTTCTTC.

This clone has more than one count but fewer than ten. Here the CDR3 DNA reads TGTGCCAGTAGTATAGCCCTCCAGGCTGAAGCTTTCTTT. Translated: CASSIALQAEAFF. V and J are TRBV19 and TRBJ1-1; D is uncertain. The V end was cut by 1 base, the J end by 6 bases, with 9 bases between. This CDR3 is built from 13 residues. Germline V gene data show CDR1 as LNHDA and CDR2 as SQIVND (reference sequence).

The chain carries TRBV7-2 and TRBJ1-1; D is unresolved. Trimming removed 5 bases from V and 5 bases from J, with 12 bases in between. The CDR3 is made up of 13 amino acids. Germline V gene sequence: CDR1 SGHTA, CDR2 FQGNSA. The CDR3 protein is CASSPGSRTEAFF. The CDR3, as DNA: TGTGCCAGCAGCCCTGGATCTAGGACTGAAGCTTTCTTT.

J is TRBJ2-1 and V is TRBV5-6, with 9 positions matching TRBD2. The CDR3 totals 16 residues. V lost 4 bases, J lost 7 bases, and 12 bases stayed unmatched. The germline gives CDR1 SGHDT, CDR2 YYEEEE. The CDR3 nucleotides read TGTGCCAGCAGCCCTACCCTAGCGGGGAGGGGTAATGAGCAGTTCTTC. Its translation: CASSPTLAGRGNEQFF.

The chain recombines TRBV28 with TRBJ2-1, with 8 bases aligning to TRBD2. CDR1 MDHEN and CDR2 SYDVKM come from the germline V gene. CDR3 length: 14 amino acids. The junction had 7 bases not matched to a gene; V was cut back by 6 bases and J by 6 bases. CDR3 nucleotide sequence: TGTGCCAGCAGACCAGCGGGAGCTGGCAATGAGCAGTTCTTC. Translation: CASRPAGAGNEQFF.

This clone has a single count. The chain recombines TRBV25-1 with TRBJ1-3; no clear D gene. This CDR3 spans 15 amino acids. With 2 bases removed from V and 2 bases from J, the gap between germline ends came to 10 bases. Germline V gives CDR1 MGHDK, CDR2 SYGVNS. The chain's CDR3 is CASSENLDTGNTIYF. CDR3 sequence (DNA): TGTGCCAGCAGTGAAAATCTAGATACTGGAAACACCATATATTTT.

The sample holds a few counts of this clone. The chain has TRBV19 and TRBJ1-1; D is perhaps TRBD1 (5 bases). V lost 3 bases to trimming and J lost 4 bases, with 12 bases between them. The CDR3 runs 14 residues. Germline CDR1 reads LNHDA; CDR2 reads SQIVND (reference sequence). CDR3 in DNA: TGTGCCAGTAGTATTGGGTTCGGGGGCACTGAAGCTTTCTTT. Translating gives CASSIGFGGTEAFF.

This chain connects TRBV7-3 to TRBJ2-3; the D is unclear. The V gene's germline CDR1 is SGHTA and CDR2 FQGTGA. V lost 2 bases and J 4 bases, leaving 10 bases between the germline ends. CDR3 length equals 14 residues. The CDR3 bases are TGTGCCAGCAGCTTACTTTCTGGAGCAGATACGCAGTATTTT. This codes for CASSLLSGADTQYF. The entire variable domain, with the rest obtained from reference TRBV7-3 and TRBJ2-3, is as follows: GAGVSQTPSNKVTEKGKYVELRCDPISGHTALYWYRQSLGQGPEFLIYFQGTGAADDSGLPNDRFFAVRPEGSVSTLKIQRTERGDSAVYLCASSLLSGADTQYFGPGTRLTVL.

This chain joins TRBV6-5 and TRBJ2-1; 11 bases agree with TRBD2. Germline trimming cut 4 bases from V and 7 bases from J; bases unmatched to any gene: 6. This CDR3 comprises 15 residues. Per the germline V gene, CDR1 is MNHEY and CDR2 is SVGAGI. CDR3 residues: CASSLLSGRGNEQFF. The DNA for the CDR3 is TGTGCCAGCAGTTTACTTAGCGGGAGGGGAAATGAGCAGTTCTTC.

The V gene is TRBV5-6, the J gene TRBJ1-2, with D possibly matching TRBD1 (5 bases). The CDR3 has 13 amino acids. Per the germline V gene, CDR1 is SGHDT and CDR2 is YYEEEE. V was pared by 0 bases and J by 7 bases, with 10 bases between. The CDR3 region has the DNA TGTGCCAGCAGCTTGGTCAGGGTAGGTGGCTACACCTTC. It encodes CASSLVRVGGYTF.